This TCR beta chain was recorded in a study of ipilimumab plus nivolumab after autologous stem cell transplantation. Across the whole study: Typical patient got a handful of ipilimumab doses and about eight nivolumab doses (median). Myeloma cases were transplant-naive high-risk or relapsed within 3 years post first autologous transplant.

Patients got ipilimumab 1 mg/kg beginning 14 to 28 days post-transplant. Patients got 3 mg/kg IV nivolumab weeks 1, 4, 7, 10, then biweekly through week 26. Clones were sequenced by immunoSEQ multiplex PCR, and TCRdb holds only the in-frame ones, with some missing. The sample has about 40,000 clones, more than 85% seen once. This CDR3 is built from 15 residues. V shed 5 bases, J shed 4 bases, and the junction held 10 bases outside the gene matches. The germline V gene encodes CDR1 MNHEY and CDR2 SMNVEV (reference sequence). The clonotype was recovered from a male donor with multiple myeloma. This specimen was PBMCs, taken in a trial of ipilimumab plus nivolumab as post-transplant consolidation. This rearrangement joins TRBV27 to TRBJ1-2, with 7 positions matching TRBD1. The CDR3 DNA is TGTGCCAGCAGTACCAACAGGGGAGAAGGCTATGGCTACACCTTC. It codes for CASSTNRGEGYGYTF.